A selection of T cell receptor beta chains follows, all from one sample in a study of shared clonotypes between healthy human individuals. Produced via immunoSEQ multiplex PCR; TCRdb's table is partial and in-frame only. The sample comprises some 2 million clones, roughly 94% of which are singletons, and roughly 1.2% rests with the top ten. Material for sequencing was naive CD8+ T cells sorted from blood. The source is a man aged 18-30 years in good health. CDR3s include the opening cysteine and the closing phenylalanine or tryptophan.

v_gene	j_gene	CDR3aa
TRBV2	TRBJ1-2	CASSESQGLRGYTF
TRBV9	TRBJ2-7	CASSKKDSTYEQYF
TRBV5-1	TRBJ2-7	CASSWTPTGFNEQYF
TRBV11-2	TRBJ2-3	CASRSFRAKDTQYF
TRBV4-3	TRBJ2-1	CASSQEVGLYNEQFF
TRBV27	TRBJ2-7	CASSPWDISYEQYF
TRBV10-1	TRBJ2-5	CASSEEQYQETQYF
TRBV4-1	TRBJ2-1	CASSRLAGGTYNEQFF
TRBV30	TRBJ2-1	CAWSVEAGASYNEQFF
TRBV2	TRBJ2-7	CASSLGDFSYEQYF
TRBV10-3	TRBJ2-7	CAISESGLAGLYEQYF
TRBV13	TRBJ1-3	CASSDTGDRGTIYF
TRBV5-1	TRBJ2-7	CASSLAAGRTAWEQYF
TRBV29-1	TRBJ1-3	CSAVTGSGNTIYF
TRBV27	TRBJ2-3	CASSSLSSRGSTDAQYF
TRBV6-1	TRBJ2-7	CASSHKPAGVHEQYF
TRBV30	TRBJ2-7	CAWSLGGLSYEQYF
TRBV30	TRBJ2-5	CAWSPGASLLETQYF
TRBV19	TRBJ1-2	CASSITPTRSEGYTF
TRBV28	TRBJ2-2	CASSLQGHTGELFF
TRBV9	TRBJ2-5	CASSEGGGETQYF
TRBV6-1	TRBJ2-7	CASSEGLAGAYEQYF
TRBV7-8	TRBJ2-7	CASSPDVGGPYEQYF
TRBV7-8	TRBJ2-5	CASSSGQGSETQYF
TRBV6-5	TRBJ2-4	CASSYGGTKNIQYF
TRBV6-5	TRBJ2-2	CASSYVGQVNTGELFF
TRBV5-6	TRBJ2-7	CASSLAGFYEQYF
TRBV9	TRBJ1-6	CASSVASDRVSPLHF
TRBV10-1	TRBJ2-2	CASSEENGIGGELFF
TRBV5-8	TRBJ2-7	CASSEEAFGSSYEQYF
TRBV2	TRBJ1-2	CASSGPPDGLINYGYTF
TRBV20-1	TRBJ2-3	CSAHRGDTQYF
TRBV7-8	TRBJ2-1	CASSLGLAGGPRYNEQFF
TRBV27	TRBJ2-3	CASSLYGQRTQHGPDTQYF
TRBV7-2	TRBJ1-4	CASSLADRVNEKLFF
TRBV2	TRBJ2-7	CASSVGPGSYEQYF
TRBV28	TRBJ2-1	CASRFTSGIRNEQFF
TRBV5-8	TRBJ2-7	CASSFKGVRYEQYF
TRBV14	TRBJ2-3	CASSPSGRGFRTDTQYF
TRBV10-2	TRBJ2-7	CASSAGVYEQYF
TRBV19	TRBJ1-1	CASSIDLQIIMVTEAFF
TRBV4-3	TRBJ1-1	CASAWGGTNTEAFF
TRBV4-1	TRBJ2-3	CASSQDVDSTDTQYF
TRBV5-4	TRBJ2-7	CASSSDRSEQYF
TRBV7-9	TRBJ1-1	CASGQWTGGEEDTEAFF
TRBV21-1	TRBJ2-3	CASSLGAGSDTQYF
TRBV6-1	TRBJ2-7	CASSFRGETYEQYF
TRBV7-9	TRBJ2-1	CASSLAAGTKSGDEQFF
TRBV14	TRBJ1-6	CASSQVALSPLHF
TRBV19	TRBJ2-7	CASRARVWGSEQYF
TRBV7-9	TRBJ1-6	CASNPTGRYNNSPLHF
TRBV2	TRBJ1-2	CASTLADYGYTF
TRBV19	TRBJ2-7	CASSISGTGTYEQYF
TRBV9	TRBJ2-5	CASSGDPGSRSWETQYF
TRBV11-2	TRBJ1-2	CASSLDQTGYGYTF
TRBV5-6	TRBJ2-5	CASSLQETYQETQYF
TRBV27	TRBJ2-5	CASSPQTGPQETQYF
TRBV5-1	TRBJ2-1	CASSFWTGAGEQFF
TRBV4-3	TRBJ1-5	CASSQGLERANQPQHF
TRBV6-5	TRBJ1-2	CASSYAEGAYYGYTF